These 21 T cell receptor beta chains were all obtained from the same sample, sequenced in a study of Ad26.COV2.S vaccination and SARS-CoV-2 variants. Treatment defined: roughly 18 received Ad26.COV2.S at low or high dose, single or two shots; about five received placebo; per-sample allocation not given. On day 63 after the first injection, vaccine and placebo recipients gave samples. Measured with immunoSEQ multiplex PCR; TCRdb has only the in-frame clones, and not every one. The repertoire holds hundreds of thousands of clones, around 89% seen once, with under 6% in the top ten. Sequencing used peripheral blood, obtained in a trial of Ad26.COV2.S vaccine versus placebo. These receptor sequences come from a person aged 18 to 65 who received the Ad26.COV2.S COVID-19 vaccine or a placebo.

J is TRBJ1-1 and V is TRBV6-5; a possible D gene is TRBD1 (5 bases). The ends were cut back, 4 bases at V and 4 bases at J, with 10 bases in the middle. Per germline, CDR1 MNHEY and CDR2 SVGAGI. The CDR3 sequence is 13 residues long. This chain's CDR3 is CASSWDRGTEAFF. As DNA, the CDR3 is TGTGCCAGCAGTTGGGACCGTGGCACTGAAGCTTTCTTT.

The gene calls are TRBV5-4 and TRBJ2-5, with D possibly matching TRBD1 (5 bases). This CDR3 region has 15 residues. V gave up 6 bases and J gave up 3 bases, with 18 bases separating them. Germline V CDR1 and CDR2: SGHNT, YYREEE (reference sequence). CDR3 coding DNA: TGTGCCAGCATACTTCAAGGGGCAGGCGAAGAGACCCAGTACTTC. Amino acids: CASILQGAGEETQYF.

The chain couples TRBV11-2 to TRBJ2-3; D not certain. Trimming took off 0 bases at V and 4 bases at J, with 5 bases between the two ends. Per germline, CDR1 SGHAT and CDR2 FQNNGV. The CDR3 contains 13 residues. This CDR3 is CASSLDIPDTQYF. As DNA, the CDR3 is TGTGCCAGCAGCTTAGATATACCAGATACGCAGTATTTT.

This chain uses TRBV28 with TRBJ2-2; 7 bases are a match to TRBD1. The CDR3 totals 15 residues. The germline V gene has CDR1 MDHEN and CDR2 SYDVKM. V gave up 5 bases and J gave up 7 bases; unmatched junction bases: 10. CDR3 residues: CASSIYRGVGGELFF. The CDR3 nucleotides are TGTGCCAGCAGTATTTACAGGGGAGTGGGCGGGGAGCTGTTTTTT.

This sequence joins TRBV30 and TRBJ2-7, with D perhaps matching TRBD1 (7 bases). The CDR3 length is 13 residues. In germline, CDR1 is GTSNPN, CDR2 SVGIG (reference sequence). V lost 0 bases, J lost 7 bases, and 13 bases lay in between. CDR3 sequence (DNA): TGTGCCTGGAGTGTAAAGGGGGCGGGGGAGCAGTACTTC. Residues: CAWSVKGAGEQYF.

In nucleotides, the CDR3 is TGTGCCAGTAGTCACGGCAGGGGGTGGACTGAAGCTTTCTTT. Translation gives CASSHGRGWTEAFF. This chain links TRBV19 with TRBJ1-1; 7 positions agree with TRBD1. This CDR3 region has 14 residues. Germline values: CDR1 LNHDA, CDR2 SQIVND (reference sequence). V dropped 5 bases and J dropped 5; count of bases not matched to a gene: 8.

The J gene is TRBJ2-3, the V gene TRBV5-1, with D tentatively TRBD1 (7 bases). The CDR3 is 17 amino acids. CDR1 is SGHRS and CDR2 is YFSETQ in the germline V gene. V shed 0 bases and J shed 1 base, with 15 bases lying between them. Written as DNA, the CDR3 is TGCGCCAGCAGCTTGGGACTCCAGGGGGGAGGCACAGATACGCAGTATTTT. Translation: CASSLGLQGGGTDTQYF.

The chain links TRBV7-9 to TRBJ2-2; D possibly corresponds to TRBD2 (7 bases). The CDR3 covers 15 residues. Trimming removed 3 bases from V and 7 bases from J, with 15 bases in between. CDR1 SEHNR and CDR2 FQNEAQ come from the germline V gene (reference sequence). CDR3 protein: CASSFGRGADGELFF. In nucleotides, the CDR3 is TGTGCCAGCAGCTTCGGACGGGGGGCCGACGGGGAGCTGTTTTTT.

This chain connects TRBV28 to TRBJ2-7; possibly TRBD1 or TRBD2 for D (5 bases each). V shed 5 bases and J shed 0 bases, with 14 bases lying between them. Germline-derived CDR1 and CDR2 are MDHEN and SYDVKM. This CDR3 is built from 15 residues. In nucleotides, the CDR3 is TGTGCCAGCAGTCTAGGGGACCCTGGCTCCTACGAGCAGTACTTC. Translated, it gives CASSLGDPGSYEQYF.

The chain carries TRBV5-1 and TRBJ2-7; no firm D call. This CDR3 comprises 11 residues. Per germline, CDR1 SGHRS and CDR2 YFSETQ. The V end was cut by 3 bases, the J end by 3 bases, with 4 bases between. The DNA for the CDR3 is TGCGCCAGCAGCTCCCACTACGAGCAGTACTTC. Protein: CASSSHYEQYF.

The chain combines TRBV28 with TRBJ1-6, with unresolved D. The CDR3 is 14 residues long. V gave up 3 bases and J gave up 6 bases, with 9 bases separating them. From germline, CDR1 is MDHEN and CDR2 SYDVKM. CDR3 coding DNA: TGTGCCAGCAGTTTGGGCAGGCTTAATTCACCCCTCCACTTT. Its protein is CASSLGRLNSPLHF.

CDR3 loop: CASSIYRSPVNEQFF. The CDR3, as DNA: TGTGCCAGTAGTATTTACCGATCTCCTGTCAATGAGCAGTTCTTC. The chain uses TRBV19 and TRBJ2-1, with D unresolved. This CDR3 region has 15 residues. Between the trimmed V and J ends, which lost 3 bases and 6 bases, there was a span of 15 bases. The germline CDR1 and CDR2 sequences are LNHDA and SQIVND (reference sequence).

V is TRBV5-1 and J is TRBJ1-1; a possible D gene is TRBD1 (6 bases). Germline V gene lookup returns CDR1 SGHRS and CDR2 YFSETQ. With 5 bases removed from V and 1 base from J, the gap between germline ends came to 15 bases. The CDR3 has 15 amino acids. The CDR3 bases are TGCGCCAGCAGTGCCGGACGGGGGCCGAACACTGAAGCTTTCTTT. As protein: CASSAGRGPNTEAFF.

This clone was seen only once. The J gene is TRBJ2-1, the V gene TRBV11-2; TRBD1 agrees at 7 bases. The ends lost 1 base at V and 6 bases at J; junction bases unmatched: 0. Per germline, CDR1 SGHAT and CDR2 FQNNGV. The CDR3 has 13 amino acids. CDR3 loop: CASSLGQGNEQFF. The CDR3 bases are TGTGCCAGCAGCTTAGGACAGGGCAATGAGCAGTTCTTC.

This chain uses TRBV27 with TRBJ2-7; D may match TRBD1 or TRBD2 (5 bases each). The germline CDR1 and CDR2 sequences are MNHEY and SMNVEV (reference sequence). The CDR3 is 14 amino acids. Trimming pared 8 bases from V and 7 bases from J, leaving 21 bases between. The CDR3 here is CASRPGGSTMEQYF. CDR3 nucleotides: TGTGCCAGCCGCCCTGGGGGATCTACGATGGAGCAGTACTTC.

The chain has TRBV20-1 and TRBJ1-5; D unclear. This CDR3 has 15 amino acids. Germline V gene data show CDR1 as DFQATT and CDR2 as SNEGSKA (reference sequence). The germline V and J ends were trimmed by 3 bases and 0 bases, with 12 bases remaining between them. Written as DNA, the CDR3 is TGCAGTGCTAGTTCGAGGATGATTAGCAATCAGCCCCAGCATTTT. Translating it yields CSASSRMISNQPQHF.

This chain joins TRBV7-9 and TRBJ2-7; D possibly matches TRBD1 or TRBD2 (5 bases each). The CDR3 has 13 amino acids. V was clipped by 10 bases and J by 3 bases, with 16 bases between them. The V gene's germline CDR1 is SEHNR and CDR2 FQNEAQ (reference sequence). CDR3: CATDGTSDYEQYF. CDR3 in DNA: TGTGCCACTGACGGGACCTCAGACTACGAGCAGTACTTC.

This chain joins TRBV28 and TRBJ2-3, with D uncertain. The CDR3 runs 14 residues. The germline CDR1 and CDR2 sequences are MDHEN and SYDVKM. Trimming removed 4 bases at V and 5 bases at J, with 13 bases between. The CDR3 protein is CASSSGGSLDTQYF. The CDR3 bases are TGTGCCAGCAGTTCCGGCGGAAGTTTAGATACGCAGTATTTT.

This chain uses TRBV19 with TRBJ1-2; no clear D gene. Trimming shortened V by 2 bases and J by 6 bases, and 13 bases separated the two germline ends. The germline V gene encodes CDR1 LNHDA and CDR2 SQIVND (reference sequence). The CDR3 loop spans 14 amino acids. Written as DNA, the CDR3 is TGTGCCAGTAGTATAACCCCTCCTTATGATGGCTACACCTTC. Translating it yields CASSITPPYDGYTF. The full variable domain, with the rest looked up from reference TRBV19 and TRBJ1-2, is DGGITQSPKYLFRKEGQNVTLSCEQNLNHDAMYWYRQDPGQGLRLIYYSQIVNDFQKGDIAEGYSVSREKKESFPLTVTSAQKNPTAFYLCASSITPPYDGYTFGSGTRLTVV.

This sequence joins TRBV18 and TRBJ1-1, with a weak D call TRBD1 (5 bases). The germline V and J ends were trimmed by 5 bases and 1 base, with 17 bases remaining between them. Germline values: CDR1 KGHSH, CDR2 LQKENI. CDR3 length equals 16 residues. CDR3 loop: CASSVRVLNANTEAFF. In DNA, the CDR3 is TGTGCCAGCTCAGTCAGGGTTTTAAACGCGAACACTGAAGCTTTCTTT. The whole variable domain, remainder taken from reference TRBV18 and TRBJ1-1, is NAGVMQNPRHLVRRRGQEARLRCSPMKGHSHVYWYRQLPEEGLKFMVYLQKENIIDESGMPKERFSAEFPKEGPSILRIQQVVRGDSAAYFCASSVRVLNANTEAFFGQGTRLTVV.

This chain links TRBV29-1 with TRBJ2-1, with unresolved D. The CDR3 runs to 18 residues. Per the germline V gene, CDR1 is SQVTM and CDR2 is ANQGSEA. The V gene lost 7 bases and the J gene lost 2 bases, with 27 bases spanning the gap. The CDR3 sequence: CSASPLSAMSAPYNEQFF. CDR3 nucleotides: TGCAGCGCCTCCCCTTTATCTGCGATGAGCGCTCCCTACAATGAGCAGTTCTTC.